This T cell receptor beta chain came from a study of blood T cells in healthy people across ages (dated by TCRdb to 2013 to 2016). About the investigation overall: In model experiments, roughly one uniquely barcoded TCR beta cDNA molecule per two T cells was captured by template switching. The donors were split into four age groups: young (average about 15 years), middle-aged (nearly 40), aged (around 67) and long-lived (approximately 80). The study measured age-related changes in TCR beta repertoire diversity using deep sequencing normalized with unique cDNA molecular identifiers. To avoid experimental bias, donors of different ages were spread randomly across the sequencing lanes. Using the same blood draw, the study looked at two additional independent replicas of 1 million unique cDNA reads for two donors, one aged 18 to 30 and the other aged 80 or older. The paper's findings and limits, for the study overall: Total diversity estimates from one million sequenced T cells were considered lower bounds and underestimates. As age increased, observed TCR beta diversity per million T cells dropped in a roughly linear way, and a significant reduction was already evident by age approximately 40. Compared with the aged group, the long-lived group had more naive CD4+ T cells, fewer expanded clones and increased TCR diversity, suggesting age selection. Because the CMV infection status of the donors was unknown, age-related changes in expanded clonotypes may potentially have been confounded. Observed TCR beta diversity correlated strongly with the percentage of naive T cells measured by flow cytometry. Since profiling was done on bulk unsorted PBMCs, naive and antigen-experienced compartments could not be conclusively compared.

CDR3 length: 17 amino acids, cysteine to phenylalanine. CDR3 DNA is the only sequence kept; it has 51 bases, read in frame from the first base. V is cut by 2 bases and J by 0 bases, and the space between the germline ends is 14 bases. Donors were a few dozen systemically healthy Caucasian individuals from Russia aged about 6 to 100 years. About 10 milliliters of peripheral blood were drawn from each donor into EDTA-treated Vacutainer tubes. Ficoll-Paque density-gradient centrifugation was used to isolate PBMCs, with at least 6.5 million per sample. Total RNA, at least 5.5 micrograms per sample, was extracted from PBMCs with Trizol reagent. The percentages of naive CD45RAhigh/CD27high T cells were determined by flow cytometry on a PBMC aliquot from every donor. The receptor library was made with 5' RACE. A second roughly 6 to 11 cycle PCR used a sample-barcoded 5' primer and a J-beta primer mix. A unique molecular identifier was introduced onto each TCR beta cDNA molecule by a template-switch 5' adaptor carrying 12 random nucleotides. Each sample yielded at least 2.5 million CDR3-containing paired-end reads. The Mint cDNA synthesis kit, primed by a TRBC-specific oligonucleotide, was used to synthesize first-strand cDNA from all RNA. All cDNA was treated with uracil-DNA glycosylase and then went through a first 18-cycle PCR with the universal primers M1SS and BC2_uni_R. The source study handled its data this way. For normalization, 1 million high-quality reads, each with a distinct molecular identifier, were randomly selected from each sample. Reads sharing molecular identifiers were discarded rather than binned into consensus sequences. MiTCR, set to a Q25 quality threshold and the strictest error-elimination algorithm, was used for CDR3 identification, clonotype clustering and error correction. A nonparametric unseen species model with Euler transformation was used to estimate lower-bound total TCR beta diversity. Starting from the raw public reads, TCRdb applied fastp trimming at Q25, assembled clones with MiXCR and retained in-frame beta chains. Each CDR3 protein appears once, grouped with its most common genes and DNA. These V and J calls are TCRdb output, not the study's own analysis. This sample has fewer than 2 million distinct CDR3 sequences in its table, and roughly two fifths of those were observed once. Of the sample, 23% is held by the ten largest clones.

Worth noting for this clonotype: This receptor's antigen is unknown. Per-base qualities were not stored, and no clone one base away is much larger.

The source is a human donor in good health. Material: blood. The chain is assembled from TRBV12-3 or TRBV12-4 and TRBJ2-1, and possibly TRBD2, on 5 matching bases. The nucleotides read TGTGCCAGCAGTTTAAGCGGCAGGCGATCCTCCTACAATGAGCAGTTCTTC. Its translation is CASSLSGRRSSYNEQFF.